The source of this T cell receptor (beta chain) is a study of blood T cell repertoires in COVID-19. Study-level information: Sources were T cells, B-cell-depleted T cells, or PBMCs; the material itself was cDNA or gDNA.

Assay used: immunoSEQ multiplex PCR; TCRdb lists only in-frame clones, some missing. The repertoire holds about 62,000 clones, approximately 92% seen once, with 15% to 20% in the top ten. Germline assignment: CDR1 LGHDT and CDR2 YNNKEL (reference sequence). After removal of 3 bases from V and 0 bases from J, the junction contained 7 bases not matched to a gene. This CDR3 is built from 16 residues. The chain joins TRBV3-1 (or the pseudogene TRBV3-2) to TRBJ1-2; 7 bases map to TRBD1. The receptor was derived from a woman aged 55-69 years with COVID-19, enrolled during active disease. The material sequenced was peripheral blood. The CDR3 is CASSHRQGSANYGYTF. CDR3 nucleotide sequence: TGTGCCAGCAGCCATAGACAGGGTTCTGCTAACTATGGCTACACCTTC.